The 9 T cell receptor beta chains presented below share a single source sample, sequenced in a study of T cell changes during pregnancy in multiple sclerosis. Profiling relied on immunoSEQ multiplex PCR, and the TCRdb table lists in-frame clones only, not all of them. There are tens of thousands of clones in the sample; roughly 92% occur only once, and approximately 0.8% lies in the top ten. The material sequenced was CD4+ T cells from peripheral blood mononuclear cells, taken before pregnancy. Receptors originate from a female donor with multiple sclerosis, enrolled in a pregnancy study.

The chain is built from TRBV5-1 and TRBJ1-1; D call uncertain. CDR3 length: 13 residues. Trimming shortened V by 4 bases and J by 0 bases, and 7 bases separated the two germline ends. CDR1 SGHRS and CDR2 YFSETQ come from the germline V gene. The CDR3 protein is CASSEQVNTEAFF. The CDR3 DNA is TGCGCCAGCAGCGAACAAGTGAACACTGAAGCTTTCTTT.

This clone was detected once. The CDR3 nucleotides are TGTGCCAGCTGGGGGGAGACAGGGGATAGGTACGAGCAGTACTTC. Its protein product is CASWGETGDRYEQYF. The chain carries TRBV2 and TRBJ2-7, with 8 bases matching TRBD1. V shed 8 bases, J shed 4 bases, and the junction held 13 bases outside the gene matches. Germline values: CDR1 SNHLY, CDR2 FYNNEI. The CDR3 covers 15 residues.

The rearrangement links TRBV7-2 to TRBJ2-3, with 10 bases fitting TRBD2. Germline V CDR1 and CDR2: SGHTA, FQGNSA. The V and J ends lost 4 bases and 3 bases, in that order; junction bases with no gene match: 10. The CDR3 covers 17 residues. The CDR3 DNA reads TGTGCCAGCAGCTCTCTAAGCGGGAGGGGGTGGACAGATACGCAGTATTTT. Protein product: CASSSLSGRGWTDTQYF.

This sequence joins TRBV19 and TRBJ2-1, with 8 bases fitting TRBD2. The junction had 10 bases not matched to a gene; V was cut back by 3 bases and J by 9 bases. The CDR3 has 15 residues. In germline, CDR1 is LNHDA, CDR2 SQIVND (reference sequence). CDR3 nucleotide sequence: TGTGCCAGTAGTATTAACTCGGGACTAGGCGGTGAGCAGTTCTTC. Amino acid sequence: CASSINSGLGGEQFF.

This chain joins TRBV19 and TRBJ1-3, with D possibly matching TRBD1 (5 bases). Looked up from germline, CDR1 is LNHDA and CDR2 is SQIVND (reference sequence). Trimming removed 5 bases from V and 4 bases from J, with 18 bases in between. This CDR3 region has 16 residues. This chain's CDR3 is CASSPPGRGGGNTIYF. The CDR3 region has the DNA TGTGCCAGTAGTCCGCCGGGGCGTGGAGGGGGAAACACCATATATTTT.

This chain's CDR3 is CASRKARADTQYF. CDR3 bases: TGTGCCAGCAGAAAGGCGAGGGCTGATACGCAGTATTTT. The chain couples TRBV7-9 to TRBJ2-3, with D possibly being TRBD2 (5 bases). In germline, CDR1 is SEHNR, CDR2 FQNEAQ (reference sequence). The CDR3 is 13 residues long. Trimming left V 6 bases short and J 6 bases short, with 13 bases between.

This chain links TRBV5-6 with TRBJ2-3; a possible D gene is TRBD1 (6 bases). Germline values: CDR1 SGHDT, CDR2 YYEEEE. The CDR3 is made up of 15 amino acids. V shed 7 bases and J shed 1 base, with 16 bases lying between them. The CDR3 here is CASSPAWGRTDTQYF. The DNA for the CDR3 is TGTGCCAGCTCACCCGCCTGGGGGCGCACAGATACGCAGTATTTT.

The chain uses TRBV28 and TRBJ1-4; D perhaps matches TRBD1 (5 bases). CDR3 length equals 11 residues. The V gene lost 8 bases and the J gene lost 5 bases, with 6 bases spanning the gap. CDR1 and CDR2 from the germline V gene are MDHEN and SYDVKM. The CDR3 is CASGGNEKLFF. For the CDR3, the DNA is TGTGCCAGCGGGGGGAATGAAAAACTGTTTTTT.

CDR3: CASSLVGRVNQPQHF. The CDR3 DNA follows: TGTGCCAGCAGTTTAGTCGGCAGGGTAAATCAGCCCCAGCATTTT. The chain recombines TRBV28 with TRBJ1-5, with TRBD1 as a possible D gene (5 bases). Germline-derived CDR1 and CDR2 are MDHEN and SYDVKM. Trimming shortened V by 2 bases and J by 4 bases, and 12 bases separated the two germline ends. This CDR3 spans 15 amino acids.